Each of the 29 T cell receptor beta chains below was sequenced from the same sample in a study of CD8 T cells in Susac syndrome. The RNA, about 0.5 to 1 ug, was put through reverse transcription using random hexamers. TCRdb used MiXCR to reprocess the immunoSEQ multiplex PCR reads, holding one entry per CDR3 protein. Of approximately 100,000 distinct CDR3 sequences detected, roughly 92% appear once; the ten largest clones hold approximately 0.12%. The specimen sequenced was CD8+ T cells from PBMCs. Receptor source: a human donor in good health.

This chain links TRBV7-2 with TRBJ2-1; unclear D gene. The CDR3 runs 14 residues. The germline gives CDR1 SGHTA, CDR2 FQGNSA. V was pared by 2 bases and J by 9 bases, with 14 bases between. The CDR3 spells CASSLIDRSGEQFF. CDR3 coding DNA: TGTGCCAGCAGCTTAATAGACCGCTCCGGTGAGCAGTTCTTC.

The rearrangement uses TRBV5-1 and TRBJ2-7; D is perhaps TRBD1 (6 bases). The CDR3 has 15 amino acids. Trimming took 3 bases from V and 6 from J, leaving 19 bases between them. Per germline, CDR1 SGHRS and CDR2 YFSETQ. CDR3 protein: CASSSINSGAGEQYF. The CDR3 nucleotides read TGCGCCAGCAGCTCAATCAACTCAGGGGCGGGCGAGCAGTACTTC.

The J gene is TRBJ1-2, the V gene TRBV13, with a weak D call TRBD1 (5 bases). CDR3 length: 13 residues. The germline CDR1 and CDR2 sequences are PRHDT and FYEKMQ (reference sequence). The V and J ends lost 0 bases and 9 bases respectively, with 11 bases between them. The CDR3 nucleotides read TGTGCCAGCAGCTTAGGCCGAGGGACCAGCTACACCTTC. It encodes CASSLGRGTSYTF.

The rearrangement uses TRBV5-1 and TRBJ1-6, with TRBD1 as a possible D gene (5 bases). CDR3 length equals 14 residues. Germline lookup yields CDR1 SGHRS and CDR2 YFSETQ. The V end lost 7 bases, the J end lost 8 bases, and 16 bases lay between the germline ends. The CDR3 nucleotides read TGCGCCAGCGGGCTGCAGGGATCGGATTCACCCCTCCACTTT. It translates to CASGLQGSDSPLHF.

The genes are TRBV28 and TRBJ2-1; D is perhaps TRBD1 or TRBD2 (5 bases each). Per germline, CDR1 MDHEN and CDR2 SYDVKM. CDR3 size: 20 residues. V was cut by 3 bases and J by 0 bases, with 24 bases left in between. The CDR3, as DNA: TGTGCCAGCAGTTTTTCCCCCTCCGGGACCGAACTTAGCTCCTACAATGAGCAGTTCTTC. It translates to CASSFSPSGTELSSYNEQFF.

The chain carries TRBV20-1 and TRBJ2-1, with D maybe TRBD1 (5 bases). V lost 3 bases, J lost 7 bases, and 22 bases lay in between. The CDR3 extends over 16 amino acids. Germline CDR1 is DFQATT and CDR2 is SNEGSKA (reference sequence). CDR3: CSASKTDPGSGNEQFF. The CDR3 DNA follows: TGCAGTGCTAGTAAGACAGACCCTGGTAGTGGGAATGAGCAGTTCTTC.

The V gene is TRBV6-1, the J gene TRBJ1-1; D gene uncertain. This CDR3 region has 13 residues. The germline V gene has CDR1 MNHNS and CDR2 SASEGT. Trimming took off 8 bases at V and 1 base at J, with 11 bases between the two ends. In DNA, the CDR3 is TGTGCCAGCCTAAGCCAGCCGAACACTGAAGCTTTCTTT. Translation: CASLSQPNTEAFF.

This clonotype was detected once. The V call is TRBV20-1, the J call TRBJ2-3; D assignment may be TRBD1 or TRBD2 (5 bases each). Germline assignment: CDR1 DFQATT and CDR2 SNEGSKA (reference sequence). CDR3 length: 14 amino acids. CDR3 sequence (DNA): TGCAGCGGGAATCGGGGACGGGACACAGATACGCAGTATTTT. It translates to CSGNRGRDTDTQYF.

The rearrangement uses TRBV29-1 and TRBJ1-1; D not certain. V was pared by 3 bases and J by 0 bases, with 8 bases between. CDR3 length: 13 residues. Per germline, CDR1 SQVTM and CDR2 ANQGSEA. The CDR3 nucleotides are TGCAGCGTTGAGGTTCGTATGAACACTGAAGCTTTCTTT. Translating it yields CSVEVRMNTEAFF. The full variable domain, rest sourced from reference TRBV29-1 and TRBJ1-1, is SAVISQKPSRDICQRGTSLTIQCQVDSQVTMMFWYRQQPGQSLTLIATANQGSEATYESGFVIDKFPISRPNLTFSTLTVSNMSPEDSSIYLCSVEVRMNTEAFFGQGTRLTVV.

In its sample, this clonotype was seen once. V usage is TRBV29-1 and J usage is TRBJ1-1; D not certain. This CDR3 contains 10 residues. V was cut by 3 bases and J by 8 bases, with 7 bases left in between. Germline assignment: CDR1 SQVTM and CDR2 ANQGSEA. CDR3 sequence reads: CSVEDEEAFF. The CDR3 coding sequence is TGCAGCGTTGAGGACGAGGAAGCTTTCTTT.

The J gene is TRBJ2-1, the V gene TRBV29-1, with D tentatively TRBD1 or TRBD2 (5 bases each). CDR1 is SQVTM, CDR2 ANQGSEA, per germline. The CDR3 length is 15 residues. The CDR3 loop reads CTIRYGTHKYNEQFF. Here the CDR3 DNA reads TGCACCATCCGATACGGGACGCATAAATACAATGAGCAGTTCTTC.

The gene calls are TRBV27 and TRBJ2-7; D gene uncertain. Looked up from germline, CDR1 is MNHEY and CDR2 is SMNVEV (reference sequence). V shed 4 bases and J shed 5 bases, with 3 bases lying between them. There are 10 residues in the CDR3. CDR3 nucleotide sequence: TGTGCCAGCAGTTCGGACGAGCAGTACTTC. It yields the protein CASSSDEQYF.

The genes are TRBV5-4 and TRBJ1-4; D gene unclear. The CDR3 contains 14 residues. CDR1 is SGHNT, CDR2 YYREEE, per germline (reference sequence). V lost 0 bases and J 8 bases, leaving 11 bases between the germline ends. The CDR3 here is CASSLAAGGEKLFF. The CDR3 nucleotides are TGTGCCAGCAGCTTGGCCGCAGGCGGAGAAAAACTGTTTTTT.

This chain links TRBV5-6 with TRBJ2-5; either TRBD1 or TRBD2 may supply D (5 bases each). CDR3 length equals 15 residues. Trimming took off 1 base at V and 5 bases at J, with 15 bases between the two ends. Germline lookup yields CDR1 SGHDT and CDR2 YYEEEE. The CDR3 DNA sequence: TGTGCCAGCAGCTTGACAGCAGGGCCGGGGGAGACCCAGTACTTC. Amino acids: CASSLTAGPGETQYF.

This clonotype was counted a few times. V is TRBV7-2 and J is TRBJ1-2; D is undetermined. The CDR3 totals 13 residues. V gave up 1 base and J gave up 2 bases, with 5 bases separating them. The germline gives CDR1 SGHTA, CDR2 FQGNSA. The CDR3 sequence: CASSLGGNYGYTF. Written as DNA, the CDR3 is TGTGCCAGCAGCTTAGGAGGGAACTATGGCTACACCTTC.

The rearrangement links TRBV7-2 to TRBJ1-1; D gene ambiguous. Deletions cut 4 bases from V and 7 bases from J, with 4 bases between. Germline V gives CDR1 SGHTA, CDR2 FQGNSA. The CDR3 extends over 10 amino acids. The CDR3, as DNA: TGTGCCAGCAGCTCTTATGAAGCTTTCTTT. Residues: CASSSYEAFF.

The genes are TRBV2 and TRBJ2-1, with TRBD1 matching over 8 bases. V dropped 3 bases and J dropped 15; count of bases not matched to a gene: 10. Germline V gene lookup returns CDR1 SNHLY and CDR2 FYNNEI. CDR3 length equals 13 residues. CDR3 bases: TGTGCCAGCAGTGACATGGGACAGGCGTTAGGGTTCTTC. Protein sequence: CASSDMGQALGFF.

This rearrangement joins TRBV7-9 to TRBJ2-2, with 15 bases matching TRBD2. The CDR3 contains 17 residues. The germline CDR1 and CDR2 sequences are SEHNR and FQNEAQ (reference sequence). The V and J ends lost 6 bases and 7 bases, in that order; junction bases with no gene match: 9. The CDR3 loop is CASSQGLAGGRNGELFF. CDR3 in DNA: TGTGCCAGCAGTCAAGGACTAGCGGGAGGGCGAAACGGGGAGCTGTTTTTT. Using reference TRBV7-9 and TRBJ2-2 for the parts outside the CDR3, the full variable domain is DTGVSQNPRHKITKRGQNVTFRCDPISEHNRLYWYRQTLGQGPEFLTYFQNEAQLEKSRLLSDRFSAERPKGSFSTLEIQRTEQGDSAMYLCASSQGLAGGRNGELFFGEGSRLTVL.

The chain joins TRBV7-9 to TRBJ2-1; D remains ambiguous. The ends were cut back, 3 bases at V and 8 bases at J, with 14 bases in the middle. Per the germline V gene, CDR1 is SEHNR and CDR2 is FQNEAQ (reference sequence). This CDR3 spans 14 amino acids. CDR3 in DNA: TGTGCCAGCAGCTTGGGCCAGCCTCCCTATGAGCAGTTCTTC. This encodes CASSLGQPPYEQFF.

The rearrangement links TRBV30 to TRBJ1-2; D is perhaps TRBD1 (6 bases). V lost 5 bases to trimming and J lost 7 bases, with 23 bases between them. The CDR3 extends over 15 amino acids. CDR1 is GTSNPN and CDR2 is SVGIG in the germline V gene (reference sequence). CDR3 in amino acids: CAWASLTGKGSGYTF. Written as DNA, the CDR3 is TGTGCCTGGGCGAGTTTGACAGGAAAGGGGTCTGGCTACACCTTC.

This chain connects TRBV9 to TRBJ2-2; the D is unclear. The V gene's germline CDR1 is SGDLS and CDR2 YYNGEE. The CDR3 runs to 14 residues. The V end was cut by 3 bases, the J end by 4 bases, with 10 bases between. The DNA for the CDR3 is TGTGCCAGCAGCGCCTTTTTACTCACCGGGGAGCTGTTTTTT. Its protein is CASSAFLLTGELFF.

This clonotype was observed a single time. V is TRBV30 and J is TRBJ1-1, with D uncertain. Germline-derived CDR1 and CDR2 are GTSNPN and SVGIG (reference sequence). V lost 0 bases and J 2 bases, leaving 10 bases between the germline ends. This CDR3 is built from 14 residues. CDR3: CAWSVAGRNTEAFF. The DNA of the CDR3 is TGTGCCTGGAGTGTAGCGGGGAGAAACACTGAAGCTTTCTTT.

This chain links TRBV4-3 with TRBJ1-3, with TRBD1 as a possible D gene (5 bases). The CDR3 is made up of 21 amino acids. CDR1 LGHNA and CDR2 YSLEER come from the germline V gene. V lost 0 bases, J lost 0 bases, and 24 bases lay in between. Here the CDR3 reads CASSQDHGTPGTGVSGNTIYF. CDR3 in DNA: TGCGCCAGCAGCCAAGATCACGGAACCCCCGGGACTGGAGTCTCTGGAAACACCATATATTTT.

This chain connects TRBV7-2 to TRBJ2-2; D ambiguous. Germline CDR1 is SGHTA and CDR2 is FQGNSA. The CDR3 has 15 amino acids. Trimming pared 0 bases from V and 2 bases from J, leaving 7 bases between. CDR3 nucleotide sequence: TGTGCCAGCAGCTTAGCGCTCGTTAACACCGGGGAGCTGTTTTTT. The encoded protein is CASSLALVNTGELFF.

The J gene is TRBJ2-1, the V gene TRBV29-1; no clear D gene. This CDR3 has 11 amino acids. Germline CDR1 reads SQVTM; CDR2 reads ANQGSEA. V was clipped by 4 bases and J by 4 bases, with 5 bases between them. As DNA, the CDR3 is TGCAGCGTTGGAAGTTACAATGAGCAGTTCTTC. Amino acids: CSVGSYNEQFF.

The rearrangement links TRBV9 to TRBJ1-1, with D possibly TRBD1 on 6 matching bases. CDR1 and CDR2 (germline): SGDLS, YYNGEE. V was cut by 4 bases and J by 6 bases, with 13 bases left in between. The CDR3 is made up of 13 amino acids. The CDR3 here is CASSKTGFAEAFF. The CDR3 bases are TGTGCCAGCAGCAAAACAGGGTTTGCTGAAGCTTTCTTT.

CDR3 DNA: TGTGCCAGCAGTTTATCGTTGGCGGGAGTTTACTACAATGAGCAGTTCTTC. Translating it yields CASSLSLAGVYYNEQFF. This sequence joins TRBV27 and TRBJ2-1; 7 bases are a match to TRBD2. V gave up 0 bases and J gave up 3 bases; unmatched junction bases: 8. Germline lookup yields CDR1 MNHEY and CDR2 SMNVEV (reference sequence). There are 17 residues in the CDR3.

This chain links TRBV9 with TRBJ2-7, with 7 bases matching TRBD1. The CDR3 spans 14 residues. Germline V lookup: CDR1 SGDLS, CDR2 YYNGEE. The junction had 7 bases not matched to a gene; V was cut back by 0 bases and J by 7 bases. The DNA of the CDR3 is TGTGCCAGCAGCGTAGCTACAGGGGCCGGGGAGCAGTACTTC. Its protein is CASSVATGAGEQYF.

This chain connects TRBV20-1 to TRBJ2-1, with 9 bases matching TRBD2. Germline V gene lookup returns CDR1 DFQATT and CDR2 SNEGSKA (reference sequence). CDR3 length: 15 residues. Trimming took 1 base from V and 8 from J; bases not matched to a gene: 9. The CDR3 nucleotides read TGCAGTGCTAGAGTGGGGACTAGCTCTTCCTATGAGCAGTTCTTC. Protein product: CSARVGTSSSYEQFF.